The 22 T cell receptor beta chains below come from one sample, sequenced in a study of T cells in Graves' hyperthyroidism and ophthalmopathy (dated by TCRdb to the late 2010s). Library method: multiplex PCR. Sequencing relied on an Illumina HiSeq 2000. Amplification of TCR beta CDR3 regions was carried out from RNA transcripts. The TCR CDR3 was subjected to a first round of RT-PCR using the HTBI primer set and the Qiagen OneStep RT-PCR kit. TCRdb itself trimmed the public reads at Q25 with fastp, ran MiXCR and retained productive beta chains. Every CDR3 protein is listed once, alongside the most common genes and DNA of its rows. The sample table records some 580,000 distinct CDR3 sequences; roughly 15% of these occur just once. Clones ranked in the top ten supply more than 3% of the sample. Sequenced material: blood. These receptors originate from a woman aged 35 to 49 with Graves' ophthalmopathy.

The rearrangement links TRBV6-1 to TRBJ1-1; TRBD1 is a possible D gene (5 bases). V lost 4 bases and J lost 4, with 16 bases in between. The CDR3 sequence is 15 residues long. The germline CDR1 and CDR2 sequences are MNHNS and SASEGT. The DNA of the CDR3 is TGTGCCAGCAGTGTAAGCGGGGGTGGGCCCACTGAAGCTTTCTTT. This sequence encodes CASSVSGGGPTEAFF.

The chain has TRBV6-4 and TRBJ2-6; TRBD1 matches at 8 bases. This CDR3 comprises 16 residues. Germline values: CDR1 MRHNA, CDR2 SNTAGT. Trimming took 2 bases from V and 0 from J; bases not matched to a gene: 0. The CDR3 sequence: CASSDDRGSGANVLTF. The CDR3 DNA sequence: TGTGCCAGCAGTGACGACAGGGGCTCTGGGGCCAACGTCCTGACTTTC.

This clonotype has ten or more counts. This chain links TRBV12-3 or TRBV12-4 with TRBJ2-7; 9 bases are shared with TRBD1. The length of the CDR3 is 14 residues. V shed 6 bases, J shed 5 bases, and the junction held 8 bases outside the gene matches. Here the CDR3 reads CASSLQGARHEQYF. CDR3 nucleotides: TGTGCCAGCAGCTTACAGGGGGCTAGACACGAGCAGTACTTC.

The CDR3 loop is CASSFRGWYGNQPQHF. Written as DNA, the CDR3 is TGTGCCAGCAGCTTCAGGGGGTGGTATGGCAATCAGCCCCAGCATTTT. The gene calls are TRBV7-4 and TRBJ1-5; 7 bases agree with TRBD1. CDR1 SGHVT and CDR2 SQSDAQ come from the germline V gene. The CDR3 covers 16 residues. Losses at the gene ends were 3 bases for V and 2 bases for J; bases not matched to a gene: 7.

V gene TRBV5-8 combines with J gene TRBJ2-3, with 8 bases identical to TRBD1. V was clipped by 1 base and J by 2 bases; unmatched bases: 9. The CDR3 extends over 17 amino acids. Germline CDR1 reads SGHTS; CDR2 reads YDEGEE. The CDR3 coding sequence is TGTGCCAGCAGCTTGCTTCTTACAGGGGGATACACAGATACGCAGTATTTT. Amino acids: CASSLLLTGGYTDTQYF. The full variable domain, with the rest looked up from reference TRBV5-8 and TRBJ2-3, is EAGVTQSPTHLIKTRGQQATLRCSPISGHTSVYWYQQALGLGLQFLLWYDEGEERNRGNFPPRFSGRQFPNYSSELNVNALELEDSALYLCASSLLLTGGYTDTQYFGPGTRLTVL.

This clonotype was seen repeatedly, ten times or more. V and J are TRBV7-2 and TRBJ2-5; TRBD2 agrees at 8 bases. Per the germline V gene, CDR1 is SGHTA and CDR2 is FQGNSA. The CDR3 length is 14 residues. Unmatched junction bases numbered 7, after V lost 6 bases and J lost 4 bases. The CDR3 DNA follows: TGTGCCAGCAGTATCGGGGGGGCTGGAGAGACCCAGTACTTC. Its translation: CASSIGGAGETQYF.

The rearrangement links TRBV18 to TRBJ1-1; D is possibly TRBD1 (6 bases). The CDR3 has 14 residues. Between the trimmed V and J ends, which lost 2 bases and 5 bases, there was a span of 12 bases. CDR1 and CDR2 from the germline V gene are KGHSH and LQKENI. Written as DNA, the CDR3 is TGTGCCAGCTCACCAAGGGGGGGGGAAACTGAAGCTTTCTTT. Amino acid sequence: CASSPRGGETEAFF.

This clonotype was counted a few times. The chain uses TRBV2 and TRBJ2-1; 8 bases are a match to TRBD2. The germline CDR1 and CDR2 sequences are SNHLY and FYNNEI. CDR3 length: 13 amino acids. With V trimmed by 7 bases and J by 7 bases, 6 bases remained unmatched. Written as DNA, the CDR3 is TGTGCCAGCATAGCGGGGCTTGGAAATGAGCAGTTCTTC. Its translation: CASIAGLGNEQFF.

The chain is built from TRBV12-5 and TRBJ2-2, with D uncertain. The CDR3 is 10 amino acids. Germline CDR1 reads LGHNT; CDR2 reads FRNRAP. The ends were cut back, 6 bases at V and 8 bases at J, with 4 bases in the middle. CDR3 nucleotide sequence: TGTGCTAGTGGGAAGGGGGAGCTGTTTTTT. This sequence encodes CASGKGELFF.

This clonotype was seen many times. The CDR3 bases are TGCGCCAGCAGCCTATCGACTAATTCACCCCTCCACTTT. Its protein is CASSLSTNSPLHF. The chain is built from TRBV5-1 and TRBJ1-6; D is unresolved. Trimming removed 4 bases from V and 6 bases from J, with 8 bases in between. The germline CDR1 and CDR2 sequences are SGHRS and YFSETQ. The length of the CDR3 is 13 residues.

V and J are TRBV5-1 and TRBJ2-7; tentatively, D is TRBD1 (5 bases). Germline loops: CDR1 SGHRS, CDR2 YFSETQ. V was shortened by 2 bases and J by 3 bases, with 15 bases between the two germline ends. This CDR3 comprises 15 residues. This chain's CDR3 is CASSFDPGSVYEQYF. The DNA for the CDR3 is TGCGCCAGCAGCTTCGACCCAGGGTCGGTCTACGAGCAGTACTTC.

The chain joins TRBV19 to TRBJ2-1; D gene uncertain. V was clipped by 6 bases and J by 2 bases, with 8 bases between them. Germline V gene data show CDR1 as LNHDA and CDR2 as SQIVND (reference sequence). CDR3 length equals 13 residues. The CDR3 DNA sequence: TGTGCCAGTAGGGGCGCTGCCTACAATGAGCAGTTCTTC. Amino acid sequence: CASRGAAYNEQFF.

The chain links TRBV6-1 to TRBJ1-2; D is undetermined. This CDR3 is built from 14 residues. Trimming took 7 bases from V and 6 from J, leaving 18 bases between them. Germline V lookup: CDR1 MNHNS, CDR2 SASEGT. CDR3 residues: CASKEGQYSHGYTF. CDR3 coding DNA: TGTGCCAGCAAGGAAGGGCAGTACTCGCATGGCTACACCTTC.

This chain joins TRBV3-1 and TRBJ1-2; D unresolved. The CDR3 sequence is 14 residues long. Looked up from germline, CDR1 is LGHDT and CDR2 is YNNKEL (reference sequence). The V and J ends lost 4 bases and 7 bases respectively, with 16 bases between them. The CDR3 reads CASSLPGNPGGYTF. The CDR3 bases are TGTGCCAGCAGCCTTCCCGGGAACCCGGGTGGCTACACCTTC.

In its sample, this clonotype was seen a few times. The J gene is TRBJ2-3, the V gene TRBV2; no clear D gene. Trimming removed 8 bases at V and 6 bases at J, with 12 bases between. Germline V CDR1 and CDR2: SNHLY, FYNNEI. The CDR3 spans 12 residues. The DNA of the CDR3 is TGTGCCAGCTTAAAGGGCGTCGATACGCAGTATTTT. It yields the protein CASLKGVDTQYF.

The chain carries TRBV9 and TRBJ1-3; D is uncertain. Per the germline V gene, CDR1 is SGDLS and CDR2 is YYNGEE. The CDR3 extends over 15 amino acids. The V and J ends lost 2 bases and 4 bases respectively, with 13 bases between them. In nucleotides, the CDR3 is TGTGCCAGCAGCGTCTTAGACGCGGTGGGAAACACCATATATTTT. Residues: CASSVLDAVGNTIYF.

This clonotype was seen once. The chain joins TRBV15 to TRBJ2-7, with D perhaps matching TRBD2 (6 bases). With 0 bases removed from V and 0 bases from J, the gap between germline ends came to 6 bases. This CDR3 spans 14 amino acids. Germline assignment: CDR1 LNHNV and CDR2 YYDKDF (reference sequence). In DNA form, the CDR3 reads TGTGCCACCAGCAGAGACGGGAGCTCCTACGAGCAGTACTTC. Translated, it gives CATSRDGSSYEQYF.

This clonotype has a count of ten or more. This chain connects TRBV27 to TRBJ1-2; TRBD1 aligns across 8 bases. The CDR3 loop spans 16 amino acids. Losses at the gene ends were 0 bases for V and 5 bases for J; bases not matched to a gene: 8. Germline CDR1 reads MNHEY; CDR2 reads SMNVEV (reference sequence). CDR3: CASSLSPGGVGYGYTF. The CDR3, as DNA: TGTGCCAGCAGTTTATCTCCAGGGGGCGTGGGATATGGCTACACCTTC.

At least ten counts were recorded for this clonotype. This sequence joins TRBV5-1 and TRBJ2-1; D possibly uses TRBD1 or TRBD2 (6 bases each). Germline CDR1 and CDR2: SGHRS and YFSETQ. The CDR3 spans 14 residues. Trimming removed 0 bases from V and 6 bases from J, with 10 bases in between. CDR3 sequence (DNA): TGCGCCAGCAGCTTGGCGTCGGGGGCCAATGAGCAGTTCTTC. Protein product: CASSLASGANEQFF.

This clonotype has more than one count but fewer than ten. This sequence may be a read error, since a much larger clone differs from it by one base. The chain couples TRBV6-2 or TRBV6-3 to TRBJ2-7, with a possible D match to TRBD2 (6 bases). V lost 4 bases to trimming and J lost 4 bases, with 14 bases between them. The length of the CDR3 is 14 residues. Germline CDR1 MNHEY, CDR2 SVGEGT. The CDR3 coding sequence is TGTGCCAGCAGTTGCCCGACTAGGGCGTACGAGCAGTACTTC. Translating gives CASSCPTRAYEQYF.

The sample holds many counts of this clonotype. The chain has TRBV28 and TRBJ2-7; tentative D call: TRBD1 (5 bases). The germline gives CDR1 MDHEN, CDR2 SYDVKM. The CDR3 extends over 13 amino acids. V was clipped by 5 bases and J by 3 bases, with 11 bases between them. CDR3 residues: CASSGAGYYEQYF. CDR3 nucleotide sequence: TGTGCCAGCAGTGGGGCCGGATACTACGAGCAGTACTTC.

This clonotype has at least ten counts. This CDR3 reads CASTQEGLYDGYTF. The CDR3 region has the DNA TGTGCCAGCACCCAGGAGGGGTTGTACGATGGCTACACCTTC. V gene TRBV28 combines with J gene TRBJ1-2, with a tentative D call TRBD1 (5 bases). V was clipped by 7 bases and J by 6 bases, with 18 bases between them. Germline loops: CDR1 MDHEN, CDR2 SYDVKM. This CDR3 is built from 14 residues.